The 27 T cell receptor beta chains below come from one sample, sequenced in a study of T cells in Graves' hyperthyroidism and ophthalmopathy. From RNA transcripts, TCR beta CDR3 regions were amplified. First-round RT-PCR with HTBI primers amplified the TCR CDR3 region. TCRdb called the multiplex PCR reads again in MiXCR, with one record for every CDR3 protein. The sample shows hundreds of thousands of distinct CDR3 sequences, more than 11% of them seen only once. Sequenced input: blood. The receptors stem from a woman in her twenties or thirties with Graves' hyperthyroidism.

The chain carries TRBV7-9 and TRBJ2-7; tentatively, D is TRBD2 (5 bases). The CDR3 is 14 amino acids. Trimming shortened V by 4 bases and J by 1 base, and 11 bases separated the two germline ends. Looked up from germline, CDR1 is SEHNR and CDR2 is FQNEAQ (reference sequence). CDR3: CASSSPLDSYEQYF. CDR3 DNA: TGTGCCAGCAGCTCCCCACTAGATTCCTACGAGCAGTACTTC.

A few counts support this clonotype. The rearrangement uses TRBV3-2 and TRBJ1-5; TRBD1, the D gene given by the table, was not confirmed from the DNA. TRBV3-2 is a pseudogene. The CDR3 length is 15 residues. The CDR3 region has the DNA TGTGCCAGCAGCCAAGCGGGGGACAGGGAGCAGCCCCAGCATTTT. Residues: CASSQAGDREQPQHF.

This chain links TRBV29-1 with TRBJ2-7; D may be TRBD2 (6 bases). Trimming left V 7 bases short and J 6 bases short, with 16 bases between. CDR1 is SQVTM and CDR2 is ANQGSEA in the germline V gene. This CDR3 spans 12 amino acids. CDR3: CSAIGGVREQYF. CDR3 nucleotide sequence: TGCAGCGCTATCGGGGGTGTACGCGAGCAGTACTTC.

The chain carries TRBV24-1 and TRBJ1-5; D gene ambiguous. Trimming shortened V by 9 bases and J by 4 bases, and 12 bases separated the two germline ends. Germline loops: CDR1 KGHDR, CDR2 SFDVKD. The CDR3 extends over 13 amino acids. CDR3 sequence (DNA): TGTGCCACCCAAGGACGGAGGAATCAGCCCCAGCATTTT. This gives the protein CATQGRRNQPQHF.

This clonotype was seen many times. The chain links TRBV30 to TRBJ2-7, with 8 bases lining up with TRBD1. CDR1 is GTSNPN and CDR2 is SVGIG in the germline V gene (reference sequence). The CDR3 totals 14 residues. Trimming removed 4 bases from V and 0 bases from J; junction bases left unmatched: 5. CDR3 protein: CAWIDRGSSYEQYF. For the CDR3, the DNA is TGTGCCTGGATCGACAGGGGAAGCTCCTACGAGCAGTACTTC.

The rearrangement uses TRBV11-2 and TRBJ2-3; 9 nucleotides match TRBD1. Germline values: CDR1 SGHAT, CDR2 FQNNGV. The J segment lost 4 bases and the V segment lost 0 bases, leaving 2 bases of the junction unmatched. This CDR3 spans 15 amino acids. CDR3 sequence: CASSLDGTGSDTQYF. The CDR3 nucleotides read TGTGCCAGCAGCTTAGATGGGACAGGGTCAGATACGCAGTATTTT.

There are many counts of this clonotype. The CDR3 bases are TGTGCCAGCACCCCCTCCGGGCAGGGGAATTCACCCCTCCACTTT. Protein product: CASTPSGQGNSPLHF. The V gene is TRBV28, the J gene TRBJ1-6; perhaps TRBD1 as D (6 bases). The V gene lost 7 bases and the J gene lost 7 bases, with 17 bases spanning the gap. CDR1 and CDR2 from the germline V gene are MDHEN and SYDVKM. CDR3 length: 15 residues.

The sample holds many counts of this clonotype. This sequence joins TRBV30 and TRBJ2-1; no definite D call. Germline CDR1 and CDR2: GTSNPN and SVGIG (reference sequence). V lost 3 bases and J 10 bases, leaving 7 bases between the germline ends. The CDR3 length is 10 residues. The CDR3 DNA is TGTGCCTGGAGCTCAACGGAGCAGTTCTTC. Protein: CAWSSTEQFF.

V and J are TRBV20-1 and TRBJ2-5, with D maybe TRBD2 (6 bases). This CDR3 has 14 amino acids. Germline V gives CDR1 DFQATT, CDR2 SNEGSKA (reference sequence). V shed 8 bases and J shed 2 bases, with 18 bases lying between them. The CDR3: CSSQNFGLQETQYF. The CDR3, as DNA: TGCAGTAGCCAGAACTTTGGACTACAAGAGACCCAGTACTTC.

Ten or more counts support this clonotype. The gene calls are TRBV5-1 and TRBJ2-1; 9 nucleotides agree with TRBD1. The CDR3 has 16 residues. Germline V gives CDR1 SGHRS, CDR2 YFSETQ. After removal of 5 bases from V and 7 bases from J, the junction contained 13 bases not matched to a gene. In DNA, the CDR3 is TGCGCCAGCAGGGGTAACAGGGGGCGCTTAGGGAATGAGCAGTTCTTC. Encoded protein: CASRGNRGRLGNEQFF.

This clonotype was detected only a few times. V usage is TRBV3-1 and J usage is TRBJ2-6; D is perhaps TRBD1 (6 bases). V was trimmed by 8 bases and J by 2 bases, leaving 13 bases between them. The V gene's germline CDR1 is LGHDT and CDR2 YNNKEL (reference sequence). The CDR3 spans 15 residues. CDR3 sequence (DNA): TGTGCCAGCTCGACCAGGGGCCCTGGGGCCAACGTCCTGACTTTC. Its protein is CASSTRGPGANVLTF.

This clonotype was seen many times. The gene calls are TRBV28 and TRBJ2-7, with D maybe TRBD2 (6 bases). V dropped 3 bases and J dropped 4 bases, with 22 bases sitting between them. Germline V lookup: CDR1 MDHEN, CDR2 SYDVKM. The CDR3 is 17 residues long. The CDR3 loop is CASSFQPEGTFQYEQYF. Here the CDR3 DNA reads TGTGCCAGCAGTTTCCAACCCGAAGGGACTTTTCAATACGAGCAGTACTTC.

This chain links TRBV12-3 or TRBV12-4 with TRBJ2-1; TRBD2 might be the D (5 bases). The CDR3 contains 13 residues. V lost 6 bases, J lost 10 bases, and 16 bases lay in between. The CDR3 spells CASRVAGPKEQFF. As DNA, the CDR3 is TGTGCCAGCAGGGTGGCGGGCCCGAAAGAGCAGTTCTTC.

The CDR3 is CASGVDSGRSTDTQYF. CDR3 coding DNA: TGCGCCAGCGGTGTTGATTCGGGTAGGAGTACAGATACGCAGTATTTT. J is TRBJ2-3 and V is TRBV5-1; D ambiguous. V lost 7 bases to trimming and J lost 3 bases, with 21 bases between them. Germline loops: CDR1 SGHRS, CDR2 YFSETQ. The CDR3 covers 16 residues.

This clonotype was counted many times. The rearrangement links TRBV13 to TRBJ2-7, with D perhaps being TRBD1 or TRBD2 (5 bases each). CDR3 length: 13 residues. The V gene lost 4 bases and the J gene lost 5 bases, with 12 bases spanning the gap. Germline V gives CDR1 PRHDT, CDR2 FYEKMQ (reference sequence). The DNA for the CDR3 is TGTGCCAGCAGCTATGGGGGAGCCGACGAGCAGTACTTC. It codes for CASSYGGADEQYF.

This clonotype was counted a few times. J is TRBJ2-5 and V is TRBV7-8; unclear D gene. The CDR3 extends over 14 amino acids. Per the germline V gene, CDR1 is SGHVS and CDR2 is FQNEAQ. V shed 1 base and J shed 5 bases, with 11 bases lying between them. The CDR3 DNA reads TGTGCCAGCAGCTTAGACCGGGCGGCGGAGACCCAGTACTTC. Its protein is CASSLDRAAETQYF.

In its sample, this clonotype was seen many times. This sequence joins TRBV7-8 and TRBJ2-2; 7 bases align to TRBD2. The CDR3 totals 16 residues. The ends lost 2 bases at V and 0 bases at J; junction bases unmatched: 3. CDR1 SGHVS and CDR2 FQNEAQ come from the germline V gene. The CDR3 is CASSLFLAANTGELFF. The CDR3 bases are TGTGCCAGCAGCTTATTTCTAGCGGCGAACACCGGGGAGCTGTTTTTT.

This chain connects TRBV30 to TRBJ1-2; TRBD1 might be the D (5 bases). Germline CDR1 is GTSNPN and CDR2 is SVGIG (reference sequence). The V and J ends lost 0 bases and 6 bases respectively, with 11 bases between them. This CDR3 contains 13 residues. The CDR3 nucleotides are TGTGCCTGGAGTGTATCTGGGACTGATGGCTACACCTTC. Encoded protein: CAWSVSGTDGYTF.

This clonotype was counted ten times or more. The CDR3 sequence: CASNMAPGRNYGYTF. The CDR3 coding sequence is TGTGCCAGCAACATGGCCCCGGGACGGAACTATGGCTACACCTTC. The chain employs TRBV6-1 and TRBJ1-2, with D perhaps matching TRBD1 (5 bases). The CDR3 contains 15 residues. CDR1 MNHNS and CDR2 SASEGT come from the germline V gene. Trimming shortened V by 7 bases and J by 2 bases, and 17 bases separated the two germline ends.

This clonotype was seen only a few times. This sequence joins TRBV6-1 and TRBJ2-2, with TRBD2 identical over 9 bases. The germline gives CDR1 MNHNS, CDR2 SASEGT. The trim removed 5 bases at V and 4 bases at J, leaving 5 bases unmatched. This CDR3 has 15 residues. Here the CDR3 reads CASSPLAGLTGELFF. Here the CDR3 DNA reads TGTGCCAGCAGTCCCCTAGCGGGGCTCACCGGGGAGCTGTTTTTT.

The sample holds many counts of this clonotype. The gene calls are TRBV13 and TRBJ2-1; D unresolved. Trimming shortened V by 1 base and J by 2 bases, and 12 bases separated the two germline ends. Germline CDR1 PRHDT, CDR2 FYEKMQ (reference sequence). The CDR3 has 16 amino acids. CDR3 sequence reads: CASSLDGVPAYNEQFF. DNA for the CDR3: TGTGCCAGCAGCTTAGATGGGGTACCGGCCTACAATGAGCAGTTCTTC. Together with reference TRBV13 and TRBJ2-1, the CDR3 gives the full variable domain: AAGVIQSPRHLIKEKRETATLKCYPIPRHDTVYWYQQGPGQDPQFLISFYEKMQSDKGSIPDRFSAQQFSDYHSELNMSSLELGDSALYFCASSLDGVPAYNEQFFGPGTRLTVL.

This chain links TRBV30 with TRBJ2-4; D gene unclear. The CDR3 totals 13 residues. V gave up 7 bases and J gave up 0 bases, with 10 bases separating them. Germline CDR1 GTSNPN, CDR2 SVGIG (reference sequence). The CDR3 region has the DNA TGTGCCTCCTCTCTAGAAGCCAAAAACATTCAGTACTTC. This encodes CASSLEAKNIQYF.

This clonotype was recorded at least ten times. The chain joins TRBV12-3 or TRBV12-4 to TRBJ1-5; possible D gene TRBD1, 6 bases. Trimming cost V 6 bases and J 6 bases, with 12 bases left between them. The length of the CDR3 is 13 residues. Here the CDR3 reads CASSGQLGQPQHF. CDR3 DNA: TGTGCCAGCAGCGGACAGTTAGGTCAGCCCCAGCATTTT.

The chain links TRBV30 to TRBJ2-3, with D possibly being TRBD1 (6 bases). V lost 4 bases and J 0 bases, leaving 14 bases between the germline ends. This CDR3 region has 15 residues. Germline V gives CDR1 GTSNPN, CDR2 SVGIG (reference sequence). The CDR3 sequence: CAWNLDSYSTDTQYF. The DNA for the CDR3 is TGTGCCTGGAACCTGGACAGCTATAGCACAGATACGCAGTATTTT.

In its sample, this clonotype was seen many times. This chain connects TRBV10-3 to TRBJ2-7; 9 bases align to TRBD2. With 10 bases clipped from V and 4 bases from J, the junction kept 2 bases outside the gene matches. Per germline, CDR1 ENHRY and CDR2 SYGVKD. This CDR3 is built from 11 residues. The CDR3 DNA sequence: TGTGCCACCCTAGCGGGATACGAGCAGTACTTC. This encodes CATLAGYEQYF.

The chain carries TRBV14 and TRBJ2-1; 8 bases are a match to TRBD2. V shed 0 bases and J 2 bases; nucleotides not matched to a gene: 3. Germline CDR1 and CDR2: SGHDN and FVKESK. This CDR3 has 16 residues. Here the CDR3 reads CASSQDSGIPYNEQFF. The DNA for the CDR3 is TGTGCCAGCAGCCAAGATAGCGGGATACCCTACAATGAGCAGTTCTTC.

This chain uses TRBV13 with TRBJ1-3; a possible D gene is TRBD1 (5 bases). Germline V gene data show CDR1 as PRHDT and CDR2 as FYEKMQ (reference sequence). The CDR3 runs to 15 residues. V lost 5 bases and J lost 0, with 11 bases in between. The CDR3 DNA reads as TGTGCCAGCAGCCCCGACAGAATCTCTGGAAACACCATATATTTT. This translates into CASSPDRISGNTIYF.